This TCR beta chain was recorded in a study of cytomegalovirus exposure and HLA in healthy donors. Study-wide background: Genotyping showed roughly 86% of almost 400 donors falling in the Caucasian-associated ancestry cluster.

The CDR3 sequence is 15 residues long. CDR1 is SGDLS, CDR2 YYNGEE, per germline. V was cut by 0 bases and J by 2 bases, with 9 bases left in between. The primer mix had 60 Vbeta and 13 Jbeta primers. The assay was immunoSEQ multiplex PCR, and TCRdb's table has in-frame clones only and misses some. The profile shows approximately 97,000 clones, around 68% of them singletons. Concerning this clone itself: Antigen unknown.

Overall study results and limits: While the bulk of TCR sequences proved rare, some public TCRs turned up in many donors.

This TCR was sampled from a human donor in good health. The gene calls are TRBV9 and TRBJ2-1; no firm D call. Sequencing was carried out using PBMCs. CDR3: CASSVGRPAYNEQFF. The DNA of the CDR3 is TGTGCCAGCAGCGTAGGCAGGCCTGCCTACAATGAGCAGTTCTTC.